This T cell receptor (beta chain) derives from a study of cytomegalovirus exposure and HLA in healthy donors. With regard to this clone: Its antigen is not known. The junction does not match germline at one end; this may be a read error. This same CDR3 is encoded by further DNA sequences in the sample.

The PCR ran on 60 Vbeta and 13 Jbeta primers. Here immunoSEQ multiplex PCR was the method, and the copy in TCRdb shows in-frame clones only, minus some. The sample includes about 130,000 clones, about 74% of them seen just once. Looked up from germline, CDR1 is SQVTM and CDR2 is ANQGSEA. This CDR3 region has 13 residues. Study results and caveats: It was confirmed in vitro that three of the CMV-associated chains were specific for CMV antigens. The authors listed 150 or so TCR beta chains as cytomegalovirus-associated.

The chain joins TRBV29-1 to TRBJ2-7; 10 nucleotides agree with TRBD1. The TCR was taken from a woman aged 50 to 65 in good health and CMV-seropositive. Sequencing input: PBMCs. The chain's CDR3 is CSVRTGGTYEQYF. The CDR3 region has the DNA TGCAGCGTAAGGACAGGGGGAACCTACGAGCAGTATTTC.